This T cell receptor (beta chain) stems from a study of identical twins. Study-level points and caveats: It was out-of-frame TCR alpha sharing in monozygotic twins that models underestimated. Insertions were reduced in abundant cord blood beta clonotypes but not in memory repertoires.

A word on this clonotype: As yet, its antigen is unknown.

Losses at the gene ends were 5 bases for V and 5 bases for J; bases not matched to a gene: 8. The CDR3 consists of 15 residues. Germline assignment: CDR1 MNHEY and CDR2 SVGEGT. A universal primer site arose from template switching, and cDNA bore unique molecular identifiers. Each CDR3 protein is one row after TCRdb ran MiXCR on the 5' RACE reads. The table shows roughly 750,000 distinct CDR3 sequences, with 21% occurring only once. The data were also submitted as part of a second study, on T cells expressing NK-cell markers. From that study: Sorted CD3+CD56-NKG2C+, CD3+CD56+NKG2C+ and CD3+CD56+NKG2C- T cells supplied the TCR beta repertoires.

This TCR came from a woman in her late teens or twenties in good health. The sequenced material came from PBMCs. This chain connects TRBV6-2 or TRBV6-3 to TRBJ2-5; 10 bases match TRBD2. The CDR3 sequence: CASSRGTSEWETQYF. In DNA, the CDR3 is TGTGCCAGCAGTCGAGGGACTAGCGAATGGGAGACCCAGTACTTC.